These T cell receptor beta chains were read from a single sample in a study of T cell clonotyping in hematopoietic cell transplantation. Using immunoSEQ multiplex PCR, the repertoire was profiled, and TCRdb retains in-frame clones only, with some absent. The sample holds about 12,000 clones, about 70% seen once. The sample in question was peripheral blood mononuclear cells, obtained 180 days after allogeneic stem cell transplant. These receptors all stem from a male patient in his sixties or seventies who had an allogeneic stem cell transplant from an unrelated donor, so the T cells may come from the graft donor. Some clones in this sample may be carry-over from other donors' samples. Both conserved end residues are part of each CDR3. D genes are given only for firm matches. Size is stated for part of the rows, as once, few or many counts, or as a class when the clone is expanded.

d_call: -
v_call: TRBV7-3
j_call: TRBJ1-2
clone_size: -
cdr3_aa: CASSRDGRSSNGYTF
cdr3_nt: TGTGCCAGCAGTCGTGACGGACGGAGTTCAAATGGCTACACCTTC

d_call: TRBD1
v_call: TRBV9
j_call: TRBJ1-2
clone_size: -
cdr3_aa: CASSYSGTGLGYTF
cdr3_nt: TGTGCCAGCAGTTACTCCGGGACAGGGTTAGGCTACACCTTC

d_call: -
v_call: TRBV5-6
j_call: TRBJ1-1
clone_size: -
cdr3_aa: CASSLVVGREAFF
cdr3_nt: TGTGCCAGCAGCTTGGTCGTAGGCAGGGAAGCTTTCTTT

d_call: TRBD1
v_call: TRBV19
j_call: TRBJ2-7
clone_size: -
cdr3_aa: CASSIKDRGFHEQYF
cdr3_nt: TGTGCCAGTAGTATTAAGGACAGGGGATTTCACGAGCAGTACTTC

d_call: -
v_call: TRBV5-6
j_call: TRBJ1-1
clone_size: -
cdr3_aa: CASSVNTEAFF
cdr3_nt: TGTGCCAGCAGCGTGAACACTGAAGCTTTCTTT

d_call: TRBD1
v_call: TRBV6-5
j_call: TRBJ2-7
clone_size: -
cdr3_aa: CASSYSYTGGIDEQYF
cdr3_nt: TGTGCCAGCAGTTACTCATATACAGGGGGCATAGACGAGCAGTACTTC

d_call: -
v_call: TRBV6-6
j_call: TRBJ1-6
clone_size: -
cdr3_aa: CASTQGGNNSPLHF
cdr3_nt: TGTGCCAGCACCCAGGGAGGAAATAATTCACCCCTCCACTTT

d_call: -
v_call: TRBV7-2
j_call: TRBJ1-5
clone_size: -
cdr3_aa: CASSLVGSNQPQHF
cdr3_nt: TGTGCCAGCAGCTTAGTTGGCAGTAATCAGCCCCAGCATTTT

d_call: -
v_call: TRBV27
j_call: TRBJ1-4
clone_size: few
cdr3_aa: CASSSTYGDEKLFF
cdr3_nt: TGTGCCAGCAGTTCTACATATGGGGATGAAAAACTGTTTTTT

d_call: -
v_call: TRBV30
j_call: TRBJ2-7
clone_size: -
cdr3_aa: CAWRAARRANSYEQYF
cdr3_nt: TGTGCCTGGAGGGCGGCTCGCCGAGCGAACTCCTACGAGCAATACTTC

d_call: -
v_call: TRBV7-2
j_call: TRBJ1-1
clone_size: -
cdr3_aa: CASSLKGVGEAFF
cdr3_nt: TGTGCCAGCAGCTTAAAAGGGGTGGGTGAAGCTTTCTTT

d_call: -
v_call: TRBV19
j_call: TRBJ2-3
clone_size: -
cdr3_aa: CASRAGHHTDTQYF
cdr3_nt: TGTGCCAGTAGGGCGGGTCACCACACAGATACGCAGTATTTT

d_call: -
v_call: TRBV19
j_call: TRBJ1-2
clone_size: -
cdr3_aa: CASSNPGTGFYGYTF
cdr3_nt: TGTGCCAGTAGTAACCCCGGGACGGGCTTTTATGGCTACACCTTC

d_call: -
v_call: TRBV5-1
j_call: TRBJ2-7
clone_size: -
cdr3_aa: CASSLQSGEHYEQYF
cdr3_nt: TGCGCCAGCAGCTTGCAATCCGGGGAACACTACGAGCAGTACTTC